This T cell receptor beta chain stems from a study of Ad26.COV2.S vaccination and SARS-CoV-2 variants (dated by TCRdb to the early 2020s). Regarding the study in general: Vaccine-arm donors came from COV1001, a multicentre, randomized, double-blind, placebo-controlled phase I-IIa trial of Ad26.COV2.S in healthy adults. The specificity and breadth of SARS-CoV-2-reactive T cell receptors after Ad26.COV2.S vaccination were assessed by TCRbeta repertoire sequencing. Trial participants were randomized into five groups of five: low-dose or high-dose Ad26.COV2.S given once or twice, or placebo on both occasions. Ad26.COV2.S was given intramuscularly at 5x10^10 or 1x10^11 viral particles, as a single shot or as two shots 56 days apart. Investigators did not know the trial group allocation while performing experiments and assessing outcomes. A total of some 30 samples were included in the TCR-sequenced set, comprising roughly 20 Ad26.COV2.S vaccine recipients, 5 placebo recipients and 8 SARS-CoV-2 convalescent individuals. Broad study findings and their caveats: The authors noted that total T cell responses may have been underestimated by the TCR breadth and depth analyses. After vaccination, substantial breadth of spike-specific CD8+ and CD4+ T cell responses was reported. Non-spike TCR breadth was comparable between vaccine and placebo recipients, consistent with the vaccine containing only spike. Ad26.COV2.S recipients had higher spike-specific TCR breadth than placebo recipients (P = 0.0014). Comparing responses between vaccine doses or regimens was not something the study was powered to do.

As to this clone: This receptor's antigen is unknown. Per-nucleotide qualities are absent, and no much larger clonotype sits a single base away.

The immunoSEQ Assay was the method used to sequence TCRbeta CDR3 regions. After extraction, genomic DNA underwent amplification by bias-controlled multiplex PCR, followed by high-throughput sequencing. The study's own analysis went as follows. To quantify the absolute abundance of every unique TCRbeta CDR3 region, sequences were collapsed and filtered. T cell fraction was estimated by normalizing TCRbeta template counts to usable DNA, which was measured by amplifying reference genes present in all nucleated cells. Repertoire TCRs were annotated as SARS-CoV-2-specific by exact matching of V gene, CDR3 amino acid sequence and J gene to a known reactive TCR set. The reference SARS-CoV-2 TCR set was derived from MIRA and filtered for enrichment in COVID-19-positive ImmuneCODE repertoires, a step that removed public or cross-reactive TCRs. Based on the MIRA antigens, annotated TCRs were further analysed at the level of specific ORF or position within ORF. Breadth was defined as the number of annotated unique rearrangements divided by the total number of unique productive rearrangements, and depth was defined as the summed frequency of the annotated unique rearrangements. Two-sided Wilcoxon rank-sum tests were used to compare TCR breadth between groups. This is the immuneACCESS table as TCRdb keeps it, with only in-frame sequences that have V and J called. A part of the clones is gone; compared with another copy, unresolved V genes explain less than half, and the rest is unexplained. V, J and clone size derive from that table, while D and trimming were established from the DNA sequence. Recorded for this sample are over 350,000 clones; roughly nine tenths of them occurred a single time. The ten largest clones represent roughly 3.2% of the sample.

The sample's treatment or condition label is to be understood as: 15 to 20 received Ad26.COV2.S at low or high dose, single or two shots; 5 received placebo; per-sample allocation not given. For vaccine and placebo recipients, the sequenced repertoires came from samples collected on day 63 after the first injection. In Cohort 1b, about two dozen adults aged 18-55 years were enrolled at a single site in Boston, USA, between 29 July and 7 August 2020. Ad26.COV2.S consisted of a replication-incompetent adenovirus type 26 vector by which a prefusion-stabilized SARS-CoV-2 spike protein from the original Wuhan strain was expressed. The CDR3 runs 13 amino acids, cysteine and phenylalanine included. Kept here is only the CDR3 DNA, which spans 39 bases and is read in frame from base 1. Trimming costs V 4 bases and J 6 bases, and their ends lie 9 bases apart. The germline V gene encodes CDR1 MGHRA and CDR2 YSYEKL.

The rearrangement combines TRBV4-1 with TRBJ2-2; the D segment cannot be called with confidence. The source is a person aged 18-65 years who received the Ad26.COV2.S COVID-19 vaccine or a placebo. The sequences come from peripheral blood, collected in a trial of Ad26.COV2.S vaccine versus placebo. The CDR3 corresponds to CASSPGGSGELFF. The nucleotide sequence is TGCGCCAGCAGCCCCGGTGGATCCGGGGAGCTGTTTTTT.